The next 26 T cell receptor beta chains were all read from a single sample in a study of regulatory T cells in long-lasting Graves disease. Researchers made TCR beta libraries by using iRepertoire HTBI primers and running Arm-PCR on CDR3 regions. TCRdb re-analysed the multiplex PCR reads in MiXCR, keeping a single row per CDR3 protein. The profile shows around 330,000 distinct CDR3 sequences, 18% of them singletons. Time point indicated: newly diagnosed GD, antithyroid drugs for less than 3 months. After RNA was extracted from PBMCs, the TCR library was made from it. Sequencing was performed on peripheral blood mononuclear cells (PBMCs), taken at new diagnosis, from a patient treated with antithyroid drugs. Source of these receptors: a female donor with Graves disease.

Ten or more counts support this clonotype. This chain connects TRBV10-1 to TRBJ2-3; D gene uncertain. The CDR3 has 13 amino acids. Per the germline V gene, CDR1 is WNHNN and CDR2 is SYGVQD (reference sequence). The germline V and J ends were trimmed by 0 bases and 2 bases, with 3 bases remaining between them. The DNA for the CDR3 is TGCGCCAGCAGTGAGTCATACACAGATACGCAGTATTTT. Translating gives CASSESYTDTQYF.

This clonotype was found many times. V usage is TRBV12-3 or TRBV12-4 and J usage is TRBJ1-5, with a possible D match to TRBD1 (5 bases). The CDR3 consists of 14 residues. Trimming took off 7 bases at V and 1 base at J, with 11 bases between the two ends. The CDR3 DNA is TGTGCCAGCATAGGAGGGACCAGCAATCAGCCCCAGCATTTT. It translates to CASIGGTSNQPQHF.

The sample holds a few counts of this clonotype. One end of the junction varies from germline; a read error may be responsible. The chain recombines TRBV11-2 with TRBJ2-5; no clear D. CDR1 is SGHAT and CDR2 is FQNNGV in the germline V gene. This CDR3 contains 12 residues. As DNA, the CDR3 is TGTGCCAGCAGCTTAGTATTTATGGACCAGTGCTTC. Amino acids: CASSLVFMDQCF.

A remark on this clonotype: A far larger clone is just one base off, so this is likely a read error. V is TRBV11-3 and J is TRBJ2-1; no firm D call. CDR3 length: 16 amino acids. Germline V gene lookup returns CDR1 SGHNT and CDR2 YENEEA. With 8 bases removed from V and 0 bases from J, the gap between germline ends came to 17 bases. CDR3 protein: CASGQRGDSSYNEQFF. CDR3 nucleotides: TGTGCCAGCGGCCAACGCGGCGATAGCTCCTACAATGAGCAGTTCTTC. Full variable domain (outside the CDR3, taken from reference TRBV11-3 and TRBJ2-1): EAGVVQSPRYKIIEKKQPVAFWCNPISGHNTLYWYLQNLGQGPELLIRYENEEAVDDSQLPKDRFSAERLKGVDSTLKIQPAELGDSAVYLCASGQRGDSSYNEQFFGPGTRLTVL.

The table lists this clonotype with many counts. This chain uses TRBV6-1 with TRBJ1-4; tentatively, D is TRBD1 (6 bases). CDR1 is MNHNS, CDR2 SASEGT, per germline. Trimming removed 6 bases from V and 5 bases from J, with 7 bases in between. The CDR3 is 12 amino acids. CDR3 in amino acids: CASSDRNEKLFF. CDR3 bases: TGTGCCAGCAGCGACAGGAATGAAAAACTGTTTTTT.

This clonotype was observed many times. The genes are TRBV10-3 and TRBJ2-7, with D uncertain. Germline lookup yields CDR1 ENHRY and CDR2 SYGVKD. The V gene lost 2 bases and the J gene lost 6 bases, with 8 bases spanning the gap. The CDR3 loop spans 12 amino acids. CDR3 DNA: TGTGCCATCAGTGAGGAGACCACCGAGCAGTACTTC. Its protein is CAISEETTEQYF.

In its sample, this clonotype was seen a few times. This chain joins TRBV7-9 and TRBJ2-7, with 9 bases aligning to TRBD1. Trimming at V came to 5 bases and at J to 6 bases, leaving 11 bases not matched to a gene. The CDR3 has 15 residues. Germline V gene sequence: CDR1 SEHNR, CDR2 FQNEAQ (reference sequence). The CDR3 spells CASSSPGTGRIEQYF. CDR3 coding DNA: TGTGCCAGCAGCAGTCCCGGGACAGGGCGCATCGAGCAGTACTTC.

At least ten counts were recorded for this clonotype. The chain uses TRBV7-3 and TRBJ1-2, with no clear D. Trimming removed 5 bases from V and 0 bases from J, with 13 bases in between. Germline lookup yields CDR1 SGHTA and CDR2 FQGTGA. The CDR3 contains 15 residues. CDR3: CASSVQNFTNYGYTF. In nucleotides, the CDR3 is TGTGCCAGCAGCGTACAGAACTTTACTAACTATGGCTACACCTTC.

This clonotype was seen many times. The chain employs TRBV15 and TRBJ2-1, with 8 bases aligning to TRBD2. J was trimmed by 5 bases and V by 0 bases; bases with no gene match: 6. The germline V gene encodes CDR1 LNHNV and CDR2 YYDKDF (reference sequence). There are 16 residues in the CDR3. The CDR3 coding sequence is TGTGCCACCAGCAGAGAGAAGCGGGAGATGGACAATGAGCAGTTCTTC. It yields the protein CATSREKREMDNEQFF.

About this clonotype: One end of the junction is discordant with germline, which a read error may explain. V and J are TRBV7-2 and TRBJ1-4; D remains ambiguous. CDR1 and CDR2 (germline): SGHTA, FQGNSA. CDR3 length: 15 residues. The CDR3 loop reads CAGSRRGTTNEKLFF. Written as DNA, the CDR3 is TGTGCCGGCAGCAGGCGTGGGACAACTAATGAAAAACTGTTTTTT.

The sample holds many counts of this clonotype. The chain has TRBV6-1 and TRBJ1-4; D may be TRBD1 (6 bases). CDR1 is MNHNS and CDR2 is SASEGT in the germline V gene. The CDR3 sequence is 14 residues long. Trimming took 4 bases from V and 10 from J, leaving 16 bases between them. DNA for the CDR3: TGTGCCAGCAGTGTCGACCCGGGACACCTAAAACTGTTTTTT. It codes for CASSVDPGHLKLFF.

This clonotype occurred many times. This chain links TRBV28 with TRBJ2-7; maybe TRBD2 (5 bases). The CDR3 totals 13 residues. V lost 10 bases, J lost 3 bases, and 16 bases lay in between. The germline gives CDR1 MDHEN, CDR2 SYDVKM. The CDR3 here is CATAGVPSYEQYF. CDR3 sequence (DNA): TGTGCCACCGCCGGGGTTCCCAGCTACGAGCAGTACTTC. The full variable domain, in which reference TRBV28 and TRBJ2-7 provide the parts outside the CDR3, is DVKVTQSSRYLVKRTGEKVFLECVQDMDHENMFWYRQDPGLGLRLIYFSYDVKMKEKGDIPEGYSVSREKKERFSLILESASTNQTSMYLCATAGVPSYEQYFGPGTRLTVT.

This clonotype was recorded at least ten times. This chain links TRBV2 with TRBJ2-3; D is unresolved. The V gene's germline CDR1 is SNHLY and CDR2 FYNNEI. Trimming left V 2 bases short and J 2 bases short, with 20 bases between. The CDR3 runs to 18 residues. The CDR3 is CASSESSVRVAHTDTQYF. In DNA form, the CDR3 reads TGTGCCAGCAGTGAATCTTCAGTTAGGGTTGCACACACAGATACGCAGTATTTT.

J is TRBJ2-7 and V is TRBV5-1; the match to TRBD1 covers 9 bases. Germline lookup yields CDR1 SGHRS and CDR2 YFSETQ. The CDR3 runs 14 residues. Trimming at V came to 7 bases and at J to 1 base, leaving 6 bases not matched to a gene. CDR3 nucleotides: TGCGCCAGCGGTCTGGGGACAGGGTCCTACGAGCAGTACTTC. Its translation is CASGLGTGSYEQYF. The full variable domain, with the rest looked up from reference TRBV5-1 and TRBJ2-7, is KAGVTQTPRYLIKTRGQQVTLSCSPISGHRSVSWYQQTPGQGLQFLFEYFSETQRNKGNFPGRFSGRQFSNSRSEMNVSTLELGDSALYLCASGLGTGSYEQYFGPGTRLTVT.

This clonotype was observed a few times. The CDR3 nucleotides read TGTGCCATCAGTCCCCTCGAGACAGCCCACTCTGGGGCCAACGTCCTGACTTTC. Its protein is CAISPLETAHSGANVLTF. This rearrangement joins TRBV10-3 to TRBJ2-6; tentatively, D is TRBD1 (5 bases). Germline lookup yields CDR1 ENHRY and CDR2 SYGVKD. The V end was cut by 5 bases, the J end by 0 bases, with 17 bases between. CDR3 length equals 18 residues.

Ten or more counts support this clonotype. This rearrangement joins TRBV11-3 to TRBJ2-1; no clear D gene. CDR1 SGHNT and CDR2 YENEEA come from the germline V gene. The CDR3 consists of 16 residues. The V end was cut by 5 bases, the J end by 4 bases, with 18 bases between. The CDR3 DNA sequence: TGTGCCAGCAGCCAACCCTTTCCCCTGGGGTACAATGAGCAGTTCTTC. It codes for CASSQPFPLGYNEQFF.

This clonotype was seen at least ten times. The chain combines TRBV29-1 with TRBJ2-7; perhaps TRBD2 as D (6 bases). Trimming cost V 5 bases and J 7 bases, with 15 bases left between them. This CDR3 has 12 residues. Germline V gene data show CDR1 as SQVTM and CDR2 as ANQGSEA. The CDR3 loop reads CSVSPGSREQYF. In DNA, the CDR3 is TGCAGCGTTAGCCCCGGGAGTCGGGAGCAGTACTTC.

Ten or more counts support this clonotype. This chain connects TRBV2 to TRBJ2-7, with 12 nucleotides matching TRBD2. The ends lost 4 bases at V and 5 bases at J; junction bases unmatched: 6. This CDR3 has 15 amino acids. The V gene's germline CDR1 is SNHLY and CDR2 FYNNEI. The CDR3 DNA is TGTGCCAGCAGTGCTGGACTAGCGGGAAGGGACGAGCAGTACTTC. Its protein is CASSAGLAGRDEQYF.

This clonotype was found many times. This chain joins TRBV11-3 and TRBJ2-5, with 9 bases that match TRBD1. V lost 4 bases, J lost 1 base, and 4 bases stayed unmatched. The CDR3 runs to 15 residues. The germline V gene has CDR1 SGHNT and CDR2 YENEEA. CDR3: CASSWGQGSQETQYF. The CDR3 bases are TGTGCCAGCAGCTGGGGACAGGGTAGCCAAGAGACCCAGTACTTC.

The V call is TRBV6-5, the J call TRBJ2-1, with TRBD1 matching 11 bases. Trimming took 0 bases from V and 2 from J; bases not matched to a gene: 3. The V gene's germline CDR1 is MNHEY and CDR2 SVGAGI. The CDR3 extends over 17 amino acids. In DNA, the CDR3 is TGTGCCAGCAGTTACTCCGGGACAGGGGGGACCTACAATGAGCAGTTCTTC. As protein: CASSYSGTGGTYNEQFF.

This clonotype was counted at least ten times. V usage is TRBV7-8 and J usage is TRBJ2-5; tentatively, D is TRBD2 (6 bases). Germline V gene data show CDR1 as SGHVS and CDR2 as FQNEAQ. The length of the CDR3 is 14 residues. V lost 1 base to trimming and J lost 3 bases, with 9 bases between them. CDR3 nucleotides: TGTGCCAGCAGCTTAGTTCGCGGGAAAGAGACCCAGTACTTC. This gives the protein CASSLVRGKETQYF.

This clonotype was counted many times. The CDR3 bases are TGTGCCAGCAGTTTAGAGAGGGCTAGCCCACGTAGTCGCGAGCAGTACTTC. This gives the protein CASSLERASPRSREQYF. This chain links TRBV12-3 or TRBV12-4 with TRBJ2-7, with a tentative D call TRBD2 (5 bases). The CDR3 totals 17 residues. V lost 1 base to trimming and J lost 6 bases, with 22 bases between them.

This clonotype has a count of ten or more. The V call is TRBV12-3 or TRBV12-4, the J call TRBJ1-1, with unresolved D. The CDR3 sequence is 13 residues long. The V end was cut by 6 bases, the J end by 4 bases, with 12 bases between. The CDR3 bases are TGTGCCAGCAGGGACTATGTTGGCACTGAAGCTTTCTTT. This sequence encodes CASRDYVGTEAFF.

This clonotype was observed at least ten times. This chain connects TRBV18 to TRBJ2-7; possible D gene TRBD1, 5 bases. CDR3 size: 15 residues. Germline V gene lookup returns CDR1 KGHSH and CDR2 LQKENI. Trimming removed 0 bases at V and 0 bases at J, with 9 bases between. CDR3 residues: CASSPPTDSSYEQYF. DNA of the CDR3: TGTGCCAGCTCACCACCGACAGATAGCTCCTACGAGCAGTACTTC.

The DNA of the CDR3 is TGTGCCAGCAGTGGCCCAGGTCAGAGTGTCTACGAGCAGTACTTC. This codes for CASSGPGQSVYEQYF. The chain carries TRBV25-1 and TRBJ2-7; D ambiguous. Germline loops: CDR1 MGHDK, CDR2 SYGVNS. The CDR3 length is 15 residues. Trimming pared 4 bases from V and 3 bases from J, leaving 16 bases between.

The sample holds many counts of this clonotype. The junction and the germline gene differ at one end; a read error may be behind it. The chain couples TRBV5-1 to TRBJ1-1; D unclear. CDR1 SGHRS and CDR2 YFSETQ come from the germline V gene. The CDR3 has 12 residues. CDR3 DNA sequence: TGTGCCAGCAGTTCTGGGGACACTGAAGCTTTCTTT. Translation: CASSSGDTEAFF.